The present T cell receptor beta chain was sequenced within a study of tumor and adjacent non-tumor tissue in lung cancer (dated by TCRdb to 2016 to 2019). Context from the whole study: The cohort included approximately 13 adenocarcinoma, a couple of squamous cell carcinoma and 1 small cell lung cancer patients. The roughly 15 enrolled patients, of whom 10 were men and 5 were women, were aged about 30 to 80 years and were diagnosed with TNM stage I to III disease. TCRbeta CDR3 sequencing was performed on more than 25 paired specimens, with one tumor sample and one normal lung sample collected per patient. Sequencing generated a total of more than 100 million productive TCRbeta reads, averaging approximately 3.8 million reads per sample. The study compared bulk TCRbeta repertoires from lung tumor tissue and matched distant non-tumor lung tissue of some 15 lung cancer patients. On the study overall, not on this receptor specifically: Tumor tissue showed significantly higher TCR diversity (inverse Simpson) than normal lung tissue, at around 450 vs 150 (P = 0.0075, Mann-Whitney U test). TCR diversity was significantly higher in younger patients, and greater tumor TCR diversity was associated with shorter overall survival and shorter disease-free survival. Peripheral blood was not sequenced, so blood TCRbeta repertoires in these lung cancer patients were not examined. Neither the sequencing platform nor unique molecular identifiers are named or mentioned anywhere in the methods. A significantly larger cumulative share of the repertoire was made up by the top 100 clones in normal lung than in tumor tissue. Only around 15 patients were included in the cohort, and the need for larger samples and more detailed clinical data was noted by the authors.

Cut back by 4 bases and 4 bases, the V and J ends lie 10 bases apart. CDR1 and CDR2 were assigned from the germline V gene (reference sequence) as DFQATT and SNEGSKA. There are 13 amino acids in the CDR3, from cysteine to phenylalanine inclusive. This entry keeps only the CDR3 DNA: 39 bases, framed from base 1. To note about this clonotype: Its antigen target is currently unknown. The input lacks base qualities; no much larger clone sits a single base away.

RNA was isolated from bulk unsorted tissue, and RNA quality was assessed with a NanoDrop ND-1000 and an Agilent 2100. Donors were newly diagnosed lung cancer patients admitted for thoracic surgery in China between August and November 2014, without prior chemotherapy. Anyone who had undergone radiotherapy or chemotherapy before, or who had another cancer at the same time, was left out of the study. Surgical tissue pieces of 1-2 cm3 were preserved in RNAlater solution and stored at -80 °C until use. Libraries came from multiplex PCR. The instrument given in TCRdb is Illumina HiSeq 2500. Following protocols modified from ARM-PCR, the researchers constructed TCRbeta libraries through three rounds of nested PCR with primers (Table S4). PCR products of 200-500 bp were gel-excised and purified with the QIAquick gel extraction kit before sequencing. As for how the authors treated the data: Trimmomatic was used to clean the reads, FLASH merged the cleaned reads into complete CDR3 sequences, and MiTCR assigned the sequences to V(D)J germline segments. Clonal diversity was computed as the inverse Simpson's index with VDJtools. A read counted as productive if the sequence was in-frame and lacked a premature stop codon. TCRdb handled the public reads itself, with Q25 trimming in fastp and clone calling in MiXCR, and kept productive beta chains. Rows with a matching CDR3 protein are joined into one entry that keeps the most common DNA and genes. For this entry, the V and J calls and clone size follow TCRdb and not the study's own pipeline. The sample yields roughly 150,000 distinct CDR3 sequences; roughly 70% were counted once. Jointly, the top ten make up approximately 18% of the sample.

Recombination linked TRBV20-1 to TRBJ2-2, with TRBD2 perhaps the D gene, on 5 matching bases. The TCR comes from a man between 60 and 75 years old with small cell lung cancer. The sequenced sample was lung tumor tissue. The encoded CDR3 is CSAKRAVTGELFF. The DNA sequence is as follows: TGCAGTGCTAAAAGAGCGGTCACCGGGGAGCTGTTTTTT.